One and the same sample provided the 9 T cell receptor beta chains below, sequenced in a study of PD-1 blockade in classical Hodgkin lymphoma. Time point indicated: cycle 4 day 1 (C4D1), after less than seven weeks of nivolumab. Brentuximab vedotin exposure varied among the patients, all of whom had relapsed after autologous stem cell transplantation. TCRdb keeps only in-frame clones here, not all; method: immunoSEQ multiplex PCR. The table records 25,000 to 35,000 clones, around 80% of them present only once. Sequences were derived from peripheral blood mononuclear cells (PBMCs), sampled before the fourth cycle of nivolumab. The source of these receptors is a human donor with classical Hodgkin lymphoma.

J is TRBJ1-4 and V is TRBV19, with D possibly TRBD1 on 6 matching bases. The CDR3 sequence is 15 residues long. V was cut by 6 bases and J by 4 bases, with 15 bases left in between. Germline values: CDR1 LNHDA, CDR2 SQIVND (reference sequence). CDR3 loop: CASSRPGQFNEKLFF. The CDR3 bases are TGTGCCAGTAGCCGCCCCGGACAGTTTAATGAAAAACTGTTTTTT.

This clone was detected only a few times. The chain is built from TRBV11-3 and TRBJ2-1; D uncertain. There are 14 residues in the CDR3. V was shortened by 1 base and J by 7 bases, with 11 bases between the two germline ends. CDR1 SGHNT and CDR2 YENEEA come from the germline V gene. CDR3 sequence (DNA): TGTGCCAGCAGCTTAGGTGGAAGTCTGAATGAGCAGTTCTTC. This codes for CASSLGGSLNEQFF.

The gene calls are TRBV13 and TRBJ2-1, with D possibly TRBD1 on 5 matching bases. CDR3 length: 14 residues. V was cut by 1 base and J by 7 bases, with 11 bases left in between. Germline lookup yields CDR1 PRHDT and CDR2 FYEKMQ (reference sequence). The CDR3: CASSLEGATNEQFF. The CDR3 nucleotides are TGTGCCAGCAGCTTAGAAGGGGCTACTAATGAGCAGTTCTTC.

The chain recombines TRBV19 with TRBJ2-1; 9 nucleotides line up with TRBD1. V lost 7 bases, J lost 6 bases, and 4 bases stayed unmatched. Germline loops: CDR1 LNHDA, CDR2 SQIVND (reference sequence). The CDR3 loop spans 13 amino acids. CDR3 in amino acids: CASKDRGTNEQFF. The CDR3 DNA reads TGTGCCAGTAAAGACAGGGGGACCAATGAGCAGTTCTTC.

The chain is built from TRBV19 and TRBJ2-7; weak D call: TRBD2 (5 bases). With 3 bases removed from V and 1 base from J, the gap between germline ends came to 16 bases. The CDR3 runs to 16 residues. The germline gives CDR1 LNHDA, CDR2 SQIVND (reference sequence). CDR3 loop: CASSIKGSGESYEQYF. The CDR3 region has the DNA TGTGCCAGTAGTATTAAAGGAAGCGGAGAATCCTACGAGCAGTACTTC.

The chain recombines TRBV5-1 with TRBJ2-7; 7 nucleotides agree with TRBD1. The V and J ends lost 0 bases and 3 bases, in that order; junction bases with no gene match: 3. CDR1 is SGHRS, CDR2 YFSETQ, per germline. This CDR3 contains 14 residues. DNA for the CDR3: TGCGCCAGCAGCTTGGAACAGGGGTTCTACGAGCAGTACTTC. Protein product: CASSLEQGFYEQYF.

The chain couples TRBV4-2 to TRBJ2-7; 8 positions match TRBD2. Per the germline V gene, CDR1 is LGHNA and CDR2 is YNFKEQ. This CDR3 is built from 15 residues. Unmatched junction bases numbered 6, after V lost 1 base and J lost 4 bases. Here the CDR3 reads CASSQVWSSGYEQYF. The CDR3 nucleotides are TGTGCCAGCAGCCAAGTCTGGTCTAGCGGGTACGAGCAGTACTTC.

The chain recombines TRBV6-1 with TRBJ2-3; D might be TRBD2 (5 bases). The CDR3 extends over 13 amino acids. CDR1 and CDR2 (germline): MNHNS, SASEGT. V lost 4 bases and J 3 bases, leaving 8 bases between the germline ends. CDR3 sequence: CASSGRGTDTQYF. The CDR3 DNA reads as TGTGCCAGCAGTGGCAGAGGGACAGATACGCAGTATTTT.

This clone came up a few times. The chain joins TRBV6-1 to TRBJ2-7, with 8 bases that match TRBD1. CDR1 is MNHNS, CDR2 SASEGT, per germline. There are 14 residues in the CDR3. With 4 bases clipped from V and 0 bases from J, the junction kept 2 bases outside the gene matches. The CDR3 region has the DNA TGTGCCAGCAGTGTGGGACAGGACTCCTACGAGCAGTACTTC. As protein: CASSVGQDSYEQYF.